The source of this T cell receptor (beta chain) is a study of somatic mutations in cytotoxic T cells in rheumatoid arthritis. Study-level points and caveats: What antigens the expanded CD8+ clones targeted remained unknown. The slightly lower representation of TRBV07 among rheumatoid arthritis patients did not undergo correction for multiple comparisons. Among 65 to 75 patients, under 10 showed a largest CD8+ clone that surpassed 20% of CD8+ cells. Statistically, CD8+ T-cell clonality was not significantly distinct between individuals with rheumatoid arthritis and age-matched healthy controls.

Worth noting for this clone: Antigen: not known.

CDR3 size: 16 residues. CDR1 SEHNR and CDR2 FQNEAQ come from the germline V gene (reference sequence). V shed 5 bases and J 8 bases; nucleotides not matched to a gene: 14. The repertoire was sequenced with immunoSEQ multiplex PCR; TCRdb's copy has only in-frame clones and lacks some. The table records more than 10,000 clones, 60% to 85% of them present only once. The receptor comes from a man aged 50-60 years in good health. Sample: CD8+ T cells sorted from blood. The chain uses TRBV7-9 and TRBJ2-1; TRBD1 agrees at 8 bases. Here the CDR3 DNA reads TGTGCCAGCAGCCCGACCCGGGACAGGCGTAGGGATGAGCAGTTCTTC. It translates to CASSPTRDRRRDEQFF.